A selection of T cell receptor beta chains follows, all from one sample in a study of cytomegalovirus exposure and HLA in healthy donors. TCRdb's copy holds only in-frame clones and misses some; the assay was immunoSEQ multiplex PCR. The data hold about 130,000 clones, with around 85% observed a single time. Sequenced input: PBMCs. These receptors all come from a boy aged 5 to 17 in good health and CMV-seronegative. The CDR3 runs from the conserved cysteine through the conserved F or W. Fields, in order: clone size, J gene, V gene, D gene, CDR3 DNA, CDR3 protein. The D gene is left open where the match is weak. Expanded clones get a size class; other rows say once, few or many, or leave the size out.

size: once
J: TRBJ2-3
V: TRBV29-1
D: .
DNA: TGCAGCGTTGAACGAGGGCCAGATACGCAGTATTTT
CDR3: CSVERGPDTQYF

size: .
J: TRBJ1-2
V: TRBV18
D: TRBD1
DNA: TGTGCCAGCTCCCGGGACAGGGGGTCTCGTGGCTACACCTTC
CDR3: CASSRDRGSRGYTF

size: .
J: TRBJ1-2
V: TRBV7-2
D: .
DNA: TGTGCCAGCAGCTTAGGTACGGGAGGAAACTATGGCTACACCTTC
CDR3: CASSLGTGGNYGYTF

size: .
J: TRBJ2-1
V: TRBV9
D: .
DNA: TGTGCCAGCAGCGGGGCAGGGGTCGGGCTATTTGCCAATGAGCAGTTCTTC
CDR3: CASSGAGVGLFANEQFF

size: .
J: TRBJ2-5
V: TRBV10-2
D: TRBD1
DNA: TGCGCCAGCAGTGAGCCCCGACAGGGGGGGGTGGAGACCCAGTACTTC
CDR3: CASSEPRQGGVETQYF

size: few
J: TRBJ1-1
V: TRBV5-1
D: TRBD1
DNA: TGCGCCAGCAGCCCGACAGGGGCGAGGAATACTGAAGCTTTCTTT
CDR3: CASSPTGARNTEAFF

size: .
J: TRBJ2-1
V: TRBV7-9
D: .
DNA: TGTGCCAGCAGCCCGGGTTCGGGAGTCTCCTACAATGAGCAGTTCTTC
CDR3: CASSPGSGVSYNEQFF

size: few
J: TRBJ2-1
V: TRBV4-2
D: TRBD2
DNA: TGTGCCAGCAGCCAGGACGGGGGGGATTACAATGAGCAGTTCTTC
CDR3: CASSQDGGDYNEQFF

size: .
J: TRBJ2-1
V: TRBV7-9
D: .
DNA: TGTGCCAGCAGCCCACCTTTTAGATCTAGGTCCTACAATGAGCAGTTCTTC
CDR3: CASSPPFRSRSYNEQFF

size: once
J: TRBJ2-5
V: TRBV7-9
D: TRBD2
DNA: TGTGCCAGCAGCTTCCTTCAGCGGGGGGGTCTTCAAGAGACCCAGTACTTC
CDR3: CASSFLQRGGLQETQYF

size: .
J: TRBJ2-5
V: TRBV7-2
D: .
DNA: TGTGCCAGCAGCCGCCGGACAGAAGAGACCCAGTACTTC
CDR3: CASSRRTEETQYF

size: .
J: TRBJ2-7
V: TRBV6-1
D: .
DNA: TGTGCCAGCAGTGAGGACAACTCCTACGAGCAGTACTTC
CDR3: CASSEDNSYEQYF

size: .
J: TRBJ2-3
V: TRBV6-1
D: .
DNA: TGTGCCAGCAGTGAAGCGGCGGGTGCTAGCACAGATACGCAGTATTTT
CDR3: CASSEAAGASTDTQYF

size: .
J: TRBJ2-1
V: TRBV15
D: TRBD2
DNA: TGTGCCACCAGCAGAGGGCGGGAGGGTGGGAATGAGCAGTTCTTC
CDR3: CATSRGREGGNEQFF

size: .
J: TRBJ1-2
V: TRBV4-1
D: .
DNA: TGCGCCAGCAGCCAAGAAGTTCAGGGCTATATCTATGGCTACACCTTC
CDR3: CASSQEVQGYIYGYTF